The rows below give T cell receptor beta chains drawn from one sample of a study of blood T cell repertoires in COVID-19. Using immunoSEQ multiplex PCR, the repertoire was profiled, and TCRdb retains in-frame clones only, with some absent. This sample has about 200,000 clones, with approximately 80% found just once. The specimen was peripheral blood. Source of these receptors: a man aged 35 to 55 with acute or convalescent COVID-19. The CDR3 runs from the conserved cysteine through the conserved F or W. Each record gives: J gene, V gene, D gene, CDR3 protein. D genes are given only for firm matches.

>TRBJ2-3|TRBV5-4|.
CASSRGQSLSTDTQYF
>TRBJ2-7|TRBV18|.
CASSPPTGNYEQYF
>TRBJ1-2|TRBV5-6|.
CASSSAGVTPNYGYTF
>TRBJ1-5|TRBV7-9|TRBD1
CASSLGTGESYQPQHF
>TRBJ1-1|TRBV18|.
CASSQLGNTEAFF
>TRBJ1-2|TRBV5-3|.
CARSSPEGYTF
>TRBJ1-1|TRBV5-4|TRBD1
CASSFPGQMNTEAFF
>TRBJ2-3|TRBV14|TRBD2
CASSQGLAGTDTQYF
>TRBJ1-1|TRBV6-5|.
CASSYPGLGTEAFF
>TRBJ2-3|TRBV9|.
CASSASDPVADTQYF
>TRBJ2-5|TRBV25-1|TRBD1
CASSEWAGGGRETQYF
>TRBJ1-3|TRBV10-3|.
CAISDTGKRGNTIYF
>TRBJ1-5|TRBV4-1|TRBD1
CASSQDSRQGDVQPQHF
>TRBJ1-2|TRBV6-2/TRBV6-3|TRBD1
CASSYLGTGDYGYTF
>TRBJ1-1|TRBV5-5|TRBD1
CASSLRDRGAFF
>TRBJ1-5|TRBV4-3|TRBD1
CASSPTGNSNQPQHF
>TRBJ2-1|TRBV7-2|TRBD2
CASGLAVNYNEQFF
>TRBJ1-6|TRBV5-1|.
CASSPTGEYNSPLHF
>TRBJ2-3|TRBV4-1|.
CASSQDARVSTDTQYF
>TRBJ1-6|TRBV3-1/TRBV3-2|TRBD1
CASSRDRGRSPLHF
>TRBJ2-7|TRBV11-2|.
CASSSEAESSYEQYF
>TRBJ2-7|TRBV27|.
CASSRGYEQYF
>TRBJ2-3|TRBV10-3|TRBD1
CAASGGLSTDTQYF
>TRBJ1-6|TRBV28|.
CASSRTGFNSPLHF
>TRBJ1-2|TRBV5-4|TRBD1
CASSPGQGRKGYTF
>TRBJ1-4|TRBV10-2|TRBD1
CAILPGQGSTNEKLFF
>TRBJ2-5|TRBV5-6|TRBD2
CASSLLAGQETQYF
>TRBJ2-7|TRBV5-5|.
CASSFFQFPYEQYF
>TRBJ1-1|TRBV6-6|TRBD1
CASSYDRGLTEAFF
>TRBJ1-2|TRBV11-2|TRBD1
CASSLGGQGLDGYTF
>TRBJ2-1|TRBV7-2|.
CASSLDQGYYNEQFF
>TRBJ2-7|TRBV25-1|TRBD2
CASRGSGRSNEQYF
>TRBJ2-3|TRBV5-1|TRBD2
CASSLLLGIAGTTSTDTQYF